The sequence of this T cell receptor (beta chain) was determined in a study of blood T cell repertoires in COVID-19. Overall study: Spain, Italy and the United States supplied samples that represented acute and convalescent COVID-19. Sources were T cells, B-cell-depleted T cells, or PBMCs; the material itself was cDNA or gDNA.

This clone has more than one count but fewer than ten. During active infection, Seattle patients enrolled and were then monitored through disease. Trimming took off 3 bases at V and 3 bases at J, with 15 bases between the two ends. CDR1 GTSNPN and CDR2 SVGIG come from the germline V gene (reference sequence). CDR3 length: 15 residues. As handled by the study authors: Estimates of nucleated cell counts were drawn from the amplification of reference gene primers. Here immunoSEQ multiplex PCR was the method, and the copy in TCRdb shows in-frame clones only, minus some. V, J and clone size are those of that table, while D and trimming were read from the DNA. The sample yields 250,000 to 300,000 clones, 90% seen once.

V is TRBV30 and J is TRBJ1-3, with D possibly matching TRBD1 (6 bases). Source material: peripheral blood. The sequence derives from a woman aged 55-70 years with COVID-19, enrolled during active disease. The CDR3 reads CAWSWARGGGNTIYF. CDR3 in DNA: TGTGCCTGGAGCTGGGCCAGGGGCGGTGGAAACACCATATATTTT.